A single sample is the source of the 32 T cell receptor beta chains below, sequenced in a study of metastatic and nonmetastatic thyroid tumors (dated by TCRdb to about 2020). The library was prepared using PCR. The sequencer was an Illumina HiSeq 4000. TCRdb passed the public sequencing reads through fastp at Q25 and MiXCR, retaining productive beta sequences. The sample table holds 21,000 or so clones, of which roughly 20% were seen once. The ten largest clones represent 25% to 30% of the sample. No patient had received any treatment before thyroid surgery. Source material: blood. These receptors all come from a female donor with papillary thyroid cancer or a benign thyroid nodule (not recorded which). Some clones in this sample may be carry-over from other donors' samples.

There are many counts of this clone. The chain couples TRBV14 to TRBJ2-3, with D uncertain. Germline assignment: CDR1 SGHDN and CDR2 FVKESK. This CDR3 is 17 amino acids long. The V end lost 4 bases, the J end lost 0 bases, and 17 bases lay between the germline ends. The CDR3 here is CASSPNSGSTSTDTQYF. CDR3 nucleotides: TGTGCCAGCAGCCCAAACTCTGGTTCCACTAGCACAGATACGCAGTATTTT.

Comments on this clone: An end of the junction differs from the germline gene, which may be a read error. This chain connects TRBV5-1 to TRBJ2-7; TRBD2 might be the D (6 bases). There are 16 residues in the CDR3. CDR1 is SGHRS, CDR2 YFSETQ, per germline. Written as DNA, the CDR3 is TGTGCCAGCAGCTTTCTCAGCGGGCCACAAACCTACGAGCAGTACTTC. It codes for CASSFLSGPQTYEQYF.

This clone has a count of ten or more. This sequence joins TRBV7-2 and TRBJ2-7; 9 nucleotides line up with TRBD1. J lost 6 bases, V lost 3 bases, and 12 bases had no gene match. The CDR3 runs 16 residues. Looked up from germline, CDR1 is SGHTA and CDR2 is FQGNSA. CDR3 region: CASSFSLDRGLGEQYF. The CDR3 nucleotides read TGTGCCAGCAGCTTCTCGCTAGACAGGGGGTTGGGCGAGCAGTACTTC.

This clone was detected a few times. A much larger clone lies a single base off, so this may be a read error. The V call is TRBV10-3, the J call TRBJ2-5, with 11 bases that match TRBD2. CDR3 length: 18 amino acids. The J segment lost 4 bases and the V segment lost 4 bases, leaving 14 bases of the junction unmatched. The V gene's germline CDR1 is ENHRY and CDR2 SYGVKD. CDR3 in amino acids: CAISAPAGLAGGGETQYF. CDR3 coding DNA: TGTGCCATCAGTGCTCCAGCTGGGCTAGCGGGGGGAGGAGAGACCCAGTACTTC.

This clone appeared many times. This chain connects TRBV7-9 to TRBJ2-1; 7 bases fit TRBD1. The CDR3 contains 15 residues. The germline V gene has CDR1 SEHNR and CDR2 FQNEAQ (reference sequence). V trimming: 1 base; J trimming: 4 bases; junction bases outside the gene matches: 4. The CDR3 nucleotides are TGTGCCAGCAGCTTAGAGGGGGCGAAGTACAATGAGCAGTTCTTC. As protein: CASSLEGAKYNEQFF.

This clone was counted many times. V gene TRBV11-3 combines with J gene TRBJ2-2; D gene uncertain. Per the germline V gene, CDR1 is SGHNT and CDR2 is YENEEA. The CDR3 spans 15 residues. Trimming left V 5 bases short and J 3 bases short, with 13 bases between. Here the CDR3 DNA reads TGTGCCAGCAGCCATGACTTTACCTACACCGGGGAGCTGTTTTTT. It is translated as CASSHDFTYTGELFF.

This clone was observed at least ten times. V is TRBV11-2 and J is TRBJ2-7; D is possibly TRBD2 (5 bases). CDR1 SGHAT and CDR2 FQNNGV come from the germline V gene. The CDR3 totals 15 residues. The ends were cut back, 0 bases at V and 0 bases at J, with 9 bases in the middle. CDR3 bases: TGTGCCAGCAGCTTAGATCTAACTAGCTCCTACGAGCAGTACTTC. Amino acid sequence: CASSLDLTSSYEQYF.

The chain has TRBV7-9 and TRBJ2-1; the D gene could be TRBD1 or TRBD2 (6 bases each). The CDR3 is 14 amino acids. Germline V lookup: CDR1 SEHNR, CDR2 FQNEAQ (reference sequence). V shed 7 bases and J shed 10 bases, with 20 bases lying between them. In nucleotides, the CDR3 is TGTGCCAGCATCCCAGGGGCGAGGGGGAGGGAGCAGTTCTTC. Translation: CASIPGARGREQFF.

This clone showed up many times. CDR3 in amino acids: CASSPGPPNYGYTF. The CDR3 bases are TGTGCCAGCAGCCCAGGTCCTCCAAACTATGGCTACACCTTC. The rearrangement links TRBV6-4 to TRBJ1-2; the D is unclear. Trimming removed 6 bases at V and 2 bases at J, with 13 bases between. The CDR3 extends over 14 amino acids. Germline CDR1 MRHNA, CDR2 SNTAGT.

Many counts were recorded for this clone. V gene TRBV6-4 combines with J gene TRBJ2-5, with TRBD2 matching 9 bases. Germline V gene data show CDR1 as MRHNA and CDR2 as SNTAGT. Germline trimming cut 6 bases from V and 5 bases from J; bases unmatched to any gene: 22. This CDR3 has 19 amino acids. CDR3 coding DNA: TGTGCCAGCAGCCCCAAGGGTATCGGGGCGGCGGGAGGGGACGAGACCCAGTACTTC. Its protein product is CASSPKGIGAAGGDETQYF.

Worth noting for this clone: This sequence may be a read error, since a much larger clone differs from it by one base. For the CDR3, the DNA is TGTGCCAGCAGCCTATACGGACAGGTTGTGGGGGTAGCTAACTATGGCCACACCTTC. It is translated as CASSLYGQVVGVANYGHTF. The rearrangement links TRBV3-1 to TRBJ1-2, with 7 bases identical to TRBD1. There are 19 residues in the CDR3. Looked up from germline, CDR1 is LGHDT and CDR2 is YNNKEL (reference sequence).

There are many counts of this clone. The J gene is TRBJ2-7, the V gene TRBV5-4, with 7 positions matching TRBD2. Germline CDR1 SGHNT, CDR2 YYREEE (reference sequence). This CDR3 is built from 14 residues. V gave up 7 bases and J gave up 6 bases; unmatched junction bases: 13. The CDR3 nucleotides read TGTGCCAGCGGGTCGGGAGGTCTGCAAAGCGAGCAGTACTTC. Its translation is CASGSGGLQSEQYF.

By sample fraction, this clone is medium-sized. In DNA, the CDR3 is TGTGCCAGCAGTTACTCAGGGAGCGGGCTGTACTTC. Its protein product is CASSYSGSGLYF. The gene calls are TRBV6-5 and TRBJ2-7; D perhaps matches TRBD2 (6 bases). Germline loops: CDR1 MNHEY, CDR2 SVGAGI. The CDR3 extends over 12 amino acids. V lost 0 bases and J lost 12, with 12 bases in between.

This clone was detected ten times or more. V is TRBV2 and J is TRBJ2-1; perhaps TRBD1 as D (5 bases). The V and J ends lost 2 bases and 2 bases respectively, with 10 bases between them. The CDR3 is made up of 15 amino acids. Germline-derived CDR1 and CDR2 are SNHLY and FYNNEI. CDR3 region: CASSERRVPYNEQFF. Here the CDR3 DNA reads TGTGCCAGCAGTGAACGCAGGGTCCCCTACAATGAGCAGTTCTTC.

There are many counts of this clone. The gene calls are TRBV7-8 and TRBJ1-2; tentative D call: TRBD1 (5 bases). V lost 1 base and J lost 8, with 11 bases in between. Germline CDR1 reads SGHVS; CDR2 reads FQNEAQ. This CDR3 spans 13 amino acids. Here the CDR3 reads CASSLGGARGYTF. The DNA of the CDR3 is TGTGCCAGCAGCTTAGGAGGGGCGAGGGGCTACACCTTC.

The chain carries TRBV30 and TRBJ2-5; TRBD2 matches 13 bases. This CDR3 is built from 17 residues. Per the germline V gene, CDR1 is GTSNPN and CDR2 is SVGIG (reference sequence). After removal of 3 bases from V and 6 bases from J, the junction contained 13 bases not matched to a gene. The CDR3 region is CAWRSPRGTSGEKTQYF. For the CDR3, the DNA is TGTGCCTGGAGAAGTCCGCGGGGGACTAGCGGGGAGAAGACCCAGTACTTC.

This clone appeared many times. The rearrangement links TRBV5-1 to TRBJ1-4; no clear D gene. Trimming cost V 1 base and J 0 bases, with 7 bases left between them. There are 15 residues in the CDR3. Germline CDR1 is SGHRS and CDR2 is YFSETQ. CDR3 nucleotide sequence: TGCGCCAGCAGCTTGAATTGGGCAACTAATGAAAAACTGTTTTTT. This sequence encodes CASSLNWATNEKLFF.

The chain employs TRBV28 and TRBJ2-7; either TRBD1 or TRBD2 may fit D (7 bases each). The V and J ends lost 6 bases and 6 bases respectively, with 30 bases between them. CDR1 and CDR2 (germline): MDHEN, SYDVKM. CDR3 length: 18 residues. The CDR3 protein is CASRPLTGRRTRGGEQYF. CDR3 in DNA: TGTGCCAGCAGACCACTGACAGGGAGGCGGACTAGGGGGGGCGAGCAGTACTTC.

The V call is TRBV3-1, the J call TRBJ2-2; 10 bases fit TRBD2. Germline CDR1 is LGHDT and CDR2 is YNNKEL (reference sequence). There are 17 residues in the CDR3. V shed 0 bases and J 7 bases; nucleotides not matched to a gene: 8. This CDR3 is CASSQDLAGVGIGELFF. CDR3 sequence (DNA): TGTGCCAGCAGCCAAGATCTAGCGGGAGTAGGGATCGGGGAGCTGTTTTTT.

This clone came up many times. The genes are TRBV12-3 or TRBV12-4 and TRBJ1-5; D unclear. With 4 bases removed from V and 5 bases from J, the gap between germline ends came to 12 bases. This CDR3 contains 14 residues. CDR3 in amino acids: CASSSTAGDQPQHF. CDR3 sequence (DNA): TGTGCCAGCAGTTCCACAGCGGGCGATCAGCCCCAGCATTTT.

This clone was recorded many times. The chain uses TRBV12-3 or TRBV12-4 and TRBJ1-1; the match to TRBD1 covers 7 bases. The length of the CDR3 is 13 residues. The V gene end was trimmed by 5 bases and the J gene end by 8 bases; junction bases not matched to a gene: 8. This CDR3 reads CASSSRDSPEAFF. The CDR3, as DNA: TGTGCCAGCAGTAGCCGGGACAGCCCAGAAGCTTTCTTT.

This clone was counted many times. This chain connects TRBV15 to TRBJ1-2; 9 positions match TRBD1. Germline V gene data show CDR1 as LNHNV and CDR2 as YYDKDF (reference sequence). J lost 3 bases, V lost 8 bases, and 7 bases had no gene match. The CDR3 contains 14 residues. The CDR3 spells CATAWDRADYGYTF. CDR3 in DNA: TGTGCCACCGCTTGGGACAGGGCGGACTATGGCTACACCTTC.

This clone has at least ten counts. The V gene is TRBV20-1, the J gene TRBJ1-4, with D possibly being TRBD1 (5 bases). Germline V CDR1 and CDR2: DFQATT, SNEGSKA (reference sequence). The CDR3 covers 14 residues. V was pared by 0 bases and J by 7 bases, with 12 bases between. The CDR3 DNA reads TGCAGTGCTAGAGATTCAGGGTTTAGTGAAAAACTGTTTTTT. Protein product: CSARDSGFSEKLFF.

There are many counts of this clone. The chain joins TRBV6-1 to TRBJ1-1; D perhaps matches TRBD1 (6 bases). Germline V gene lookup returns CDR1 MNHNS and CDR2 SASEGT. The V gene lost 5 bases and the J gene lost 4 bases, with 14 bases spanning the gap. The CDR3 covers 14 residues. The CDR3 sequence is CASSPSTGPTEAFF. The CDR3 DNA sequence: TGTGCCAGCAGTCCCTCTACAGGGCCCACTGAAGCTTTCTTT.

This clone was detected many times. V and J are TRBV5-1 and TRBJ2-2; tentative D call: TRBD2 (6 bases). The V end was cut by 2 bases, the J end by 6 bases, with 11 bases between. Germline loops: CDR1 SGHRS, CDR2 YFSETQ. The CDR3 consists of 14 residues. CDR3 coding DNA: TGCGCCAGCAGCTTCACAGGCGGGGCCGGGGAGCTGTTTTTT. Translating gives CASSFTGGAGELFF.

This clone was picked up many times. The chain recombines TRBV18 with TRBJ2-1, with D possibly being TRBD2 (5 bases). The CDR3 totals 15 residues. Germline CDR1 and CDR2: KGHSH and LQKENI. V was clipped by 5 bases and J by 5 bases, with 16 bases between them. In DNA, the CDR3 is TGTGCCAGCTCAACCTTAGAGGGCGGTGACAATGAGCAGTTCTTC. Its protein is CASSTLEGGDNEQFF.

In this sample, this clone turned up many times. This chain uses TRBV7-2 with TRBJ2-1; 12 positions agree with TRBD2. J lost 9 bases, V lost 4 bases, and 4 bases had no gene match. Germline lookup yields CDR1 SGHTA and CDR2 FQGNSA. The CDR3 has 14 residues. For the CDR3, the DNA is TGTGCCAGCAGCTACCTAGCGGGAGGGGGTGAGCAGTTCTTC. Amino acid sequence: CASSYLAGGGEQFF.

This clone is deemed medium-sized. The J gene is TRBJ1-2, the V gene TRBV6-1; possibly TRBD1 for D (5 bases). The length of the CDR3 is 17 residues. V was pared by 7 bases and J by 6 bases, with 27 bases between. The germline CDR1 and CDR2 sequences are MNHNS and SASEGT. The CDR3 spells CASILSGGDSDWDGYTF. The CDR3 DNA reads as TGTGCCAGCATCCTATCTGGGGGGGACTCGGACTGGGATGGCTACACCTTC.

The chain uses TRBV4-1 and TRBJ2-5; 8 bases match TRBD2. This CDR3 region has 16 residues. V lost 1 base, J lost 2 bases, and 6 bases stayed unmatched. Germline V CDR1 and CDR2: MGHRA, YSYEKL. CDR3 amino acids: CASSQGAAGGQETQYF. CDR3 nucleotides: TGCGCCAGCAGCCAAGGGGCGGCGGGGGGTCAAGAGACCCAGTACTTC.

A note on this clone: At one end, the junction sequence differs from germline, possibly due to a read error. This chain connects TRBV7-9 to TRBJ2-7; no clear D gene. Germline values: CDR1 SEHNR, CDR2 FQNEAQ (reference sequence). The CDR3 is 13 residues long. The CDR3 coding sequence is TGTGCCAGCACCCCCCTGAATCCCTACGATCAGTACTTC. It is translated as CASTPLNPYDQYF.

This clone showed up just a few times. V and J are TRBV28 and TRBJ1-2; 7 positions agree with TRBD1. This CDR3 has 15 residues. The J segment lost 4 bases and the V segment lost 2 bases, leaving 7 bases of the junction unmatched. Germline CDR1 reads MDHEN; CDR2 reads SYDVKM. The CDR3 protein is CASSLGAGGTYGYTF. The DNA of the CDR3 is TGTGCCAGCAGTTTAGGGGCAGGGGGTACCTATGGCTACACCTTC.

This clone was observed many times. The genes are TRBV20-1 and TRBJ1-3, with TRBD1 matching 7 bases. Germline V gene sequence: CDR1 DFQATT, CDR2 SNEGSKA (reference sequence). This CDR3 is built from 14 residues. V lost 0 bases, J lost 4 bases, and 3 bases stayed unmatched. The CDR3 spells CSARDLGQGNTIYF. The CDR3 coding sequence is TGCAGTGCTAGAGATTTGGGACAGGGAAACACCATATATTTT.